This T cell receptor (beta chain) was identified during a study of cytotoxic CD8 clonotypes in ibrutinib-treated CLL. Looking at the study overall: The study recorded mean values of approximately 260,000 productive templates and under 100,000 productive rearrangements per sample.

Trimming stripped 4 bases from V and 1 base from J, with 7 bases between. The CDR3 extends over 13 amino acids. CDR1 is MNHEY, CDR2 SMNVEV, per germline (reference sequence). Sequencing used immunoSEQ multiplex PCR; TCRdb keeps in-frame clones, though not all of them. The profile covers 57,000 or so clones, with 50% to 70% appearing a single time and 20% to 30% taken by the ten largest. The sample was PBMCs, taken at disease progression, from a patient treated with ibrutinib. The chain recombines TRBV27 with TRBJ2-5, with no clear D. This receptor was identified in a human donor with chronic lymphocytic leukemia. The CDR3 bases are TGTGCCAGCAGTTGGACCTTCCAAGAGACCCAGTACTTC. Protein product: CASSWTFQETQYF.